This T cell receptor beta chain derives from a study of cytomegalovirus exposure and HLA in healthy donors. V lost 3 bases and J 6 bases, leaving 16 bases between the germline ends. The CDR3 covers 15 residues. Germline CDR1 and CDR2: LNHDA and SQIVND (reference sequence). The study, taken as a whole, reports: An analysis that was carried out later associated 16,951 TCR beta sequences with HLA alleles at 0.05 false discovery rate. Within an earlier analysis, most TCR beta V segments proved productive either about 90% or about 30% of the time. Later examination showed HLA-associated TCR beta chains had greater clonal expansion than equally common others. The study found most TCR sequences rare, yet found some public TCRs in many donors.

The PCR contained 60 Vbeta and 13 Jbeta primers. Measured with immunoSEQ multiplex PCR; TCRdb has only the in-frame clones, and not every one. Of about 200,000 clones in the sample, 75% to 80% were seen once. A note on this clone: As yet, its antigen is unknown.

The rearrangement links TRBV19 to TRBJ2-3; D is possibly TRBD2 (5 bases). The clonotype comes from a woman in her thirties in good health and CMV-seropositive. Input material: PBMCs. Here the CDR3 reads CASSIGSGYGDTQYF. CDR3 nucleotides: TGTGCCAGTAGTATTGGGAGCGGCTATGGGGATACGCAGTATTTT.